The 20 T cell receptor beta chains reported below all come from one sample, sequenced in a study of T cells in tuberculosis. Generated by immunoSEQ multiplex PCR, the TCRdb table keeps only in-frame clones and is missing some. The sample contains 30,000 to 40,000 clones, approximately 93% of which appear only once. The time point is: new active TB diagnosis, blood taken before or within 7 days of starting treatment. Sequencing was performed on PBMCs, taken at tuberculosis diagnosis. The receptors shown here come from an adult with tuberculosis.

This chain connects TRBV11-2 to TRBJ2-5, with TRBD1 matching 7 bases. The germline gives CDR1 SGHAT, CDR2 FQNNGV. V lost 3 bases, J lost 4 bases, and 8 bases stayed unmatched. The length of the CDR3 is 15 residues. CDR3 bases: TGTGCCAGCAGCTTTCCGGGACAGCGATCAGAGACCCAGTACTTC. Amino acids: CASSFPGQRSETQYF.

The chain links TRBV30 to TRBJ2-7, with D uncertain. Germline V gene lookup returns CDR1 GTSNPN and CDR2 SVGIG (reference sequence). V was shortened by 5 bases and J by 2 bases, with 10 bases between the two germline ends. The CDR3 length is 12 residues. The CDR3 region is CAWGAPPYEQYF. DNA for the CDR3: TGTGCCTGGGGAGCTCCCCCCTACGAGCAGTACTTC.

The chain employs TRBV28 and TRBJ2-1, with 7 bases identical to TRBD2. CDR1 is MDHEN, CDR2 SYDVKM, per germline. CDR3 length: 16 residues. The V and J ends lost 5 bases and 3 bases, in that order; junction bases with no gene match: 10. The CDR3 loop is CASSLSPTSVYNEQFF. The CDR3 DNA sequence: TGTGCCAGCAGTCTCTCACCTACTAGCGTCTACAATGAGCAGTTCTTC.

The V call is TRBV6-6, the J call TRBJ2-7; D is undetermined. Germline V gene lookup returns CDR1 MNHNY and CDR2 SVGAGI (reference sequence). V lost 6 bases, J lost 2 bases, and 11 bases lay in between. The CDR3 runs to 13 residues. In DNA form, the CDR3 reads TGTGCCAGCAGCCGGGTAGAAGCCTACGAGCAGTACTTC. Translated: CASSRVEAYEQYF.

The chain links TRBV27 to TRBJ1-4, with D unclear. V gave up 6 bases and J gave up 4 bases, with 18 bases separating them. Looked up from germline, CDR1 is MNHEY and CDR2 is SMNVEV (reference sequence). The CDR3 runs to 16 residues. CDR3 region: CASSLTRPGFNEKLFF. Written as DNA, the CDR3 is TGTGCCAGCAGCCTTACCCGACCGGGTTTTAATGAAAAACTGTTTTTT.

CDR3 bases: TGTGCCAGCAGTTACTTCGACAGGGGCGAGCAGTACTTC. Encoded protein: CASSYFDRGEQYF. The chain links TRBV6-5 to TRBJ2-7, with TRBD1 matching over 8 bases. Per germline, CDR1 MNHEY and CDR2 SVGAGI. Trimming cost V 1 base and J 6 bases; bases outside gene matches: 2. CDR3 length equals 13 residues.

The V call is TRBV2, the J call TRBJ1-5, with D possibly being TRBD1 (6 bases). Germline V gene data show CDR1 as SNHLY and CDR2 as FYNNEI. V was cut by 4 bases and J by 4 bases, with 17 bases left in between. The CDR3 has 16 residues. The CDR3 nucleotides read TGTGCCAGCAGTGCCGATCCAGGGACATCGAATCAGCCCCAGCATTTT. This translates into CASSADPGTSNQPQHF.

The chain has TRBV13 and TRBJ1-2, with D perhaps TRBD1 (6 bases). CDR1 is PRHDT and CDR2 is FYEKMQ in the germline V gene (reference sequence). Trimming cost V 5 bases and J 4 bases, with 14 bases left between them. This CDR3 spans 14 amino acids. This chain's CDR3 is CASSPPGQFYGYTF. CDR3 coding DNA: TGTGCCAGCAGCCCGCCCGGACAGTTCTATGGCTACACCTTC.

The V call is TRBV5-1, the J call TRBJ2-1; TRBD2 matches at 7 bases. V lost 3 bases, J lost 8 bases, and 8 bases stayed unmatched. Germline loops: CDR1 SGHRS, CDR2 YFSETQ. The CDR3 covers 14 residues. This CDR3 is CASSSSGAGYEQFF. The CDR3 DNA reads as TGCGCCAGCAGCTCTTCGGGAGCGGGGTATGAGCAGTTCTTC.

This clone was observed a single time. The J gene is TRBJ2-7, the V gene TRBV19, with 7 nucleotides matching TRBD1. The J segment lost 2 bases and the V segment lost 1 base, leaving 5 bases of the junction unmatched. Germline values: CDR1 LNHDA, CDR2 SQIVND (reference sequence). This CDR3 region has 15 residues. The CDR3: CASSIGSGGTYEQYF. The CDR3 nucleotides are TGTGCCAGTAGTATAGGGTCAGGGGGAACCTACGAGCAGTACTTC.

The rearrangement uses TRBV5-1 and TRBJ2-3, with no clear D. Germline CDR1 and CDR2: SGHRS and YFSETQ. This CDR3 is built from 14 residues. The V end lost 2 bases, the J end lost 2 bases, and 9 bases lay between the germline ends. In nucleotides, the CDR3 is TGCGCCAGCAGCTTCGAGGATACCACAGATACGCAGTATTTT. Its protein product is CASSFEDTTDTQYF.

V and J are TRBV4-1 and TRBJ1-1; perhaps TRBD1 as D (5 bases). Trimming took off 0 bases at V and 4 bases at J, with 9 bases between the two ends. CDR1 is MGHRA and CDR2 is YSYEKL in the germline V gene. The CDR3 contains 14 residues. Here the CDR3 reads CASSQDRVSTEAFF. The CDR3 bases are TGCGCCAGCAGCCAAGACAGGGTGAGCACTGAAGCTTTCTTT.

The CDR3, as DNA: TGTGCCAGCAGCTTCACGGGGGTTGTCATTGAGCAGTACTTC. Its translation: CASSFTGVVIEQYF. The chain carries TRBV5-8 and TRBJ2-7; the D gene is possibly TRBD2 (6 bases). This CDR3 spans 14 amino acids. V dropped 2 bases and J dropped 7 bases, with 16 bases sitting between them. CDR1 is SGHTS, CDR2 YDEGEE, per germline.

The chain couples TRBV28 to TRBJ1-5; 7 bases fit TRBD1. The V and J ends lost 10 bases and 6 bases, in that order; junction bases with no gene match: 12. CDR1 and CDR2 (germline): MDHEN, SYDVKM. The CDR3 is 14 residues long. CDR3 residues: CATTPGGGGQPQHF. The CDR3 DNA is TGTGCCACTACGCCCGGAGGGGGCGGTCAGCCCCAGCATTTT.

The rearrangement joins TRBV6-1 to TRBJ2-3, with a weak D call TRBD2 (8 bases). Germline CDR1 is MNHNS and CDR2 is SASEGT. V shed 6 bases and J shed 4 bases, with 14 bases lying between them. This CDR3 contains 14 residues. CDR3 nucleotide sequence: TGTGCCAGCAGCGGGGGGGACAGCCCAGATACGCAGTATTTT. It yields the protein CASSGGDSPDTQYF.

The rearrangement joins TRBV6-6 to TRBJ2-2; D is perhaps TRBD2 (5 bases). The CDR3 covers 15 residues. The V gene's germline CDR1 is MNHNY and CDR2 SVGAGI (reference sequence). Trimming shortened V by 0 bases and J by 5 bases, and 10 bases separated the two germline ends. CDR3 sequence reads: CASSYSLSGTGELFF. In DNA form, the CDR3 reads TGTGCCAGCAGTTACTCGCTATCGGGGACCGGGGAGCTGTTTTTT.

V usage is TRBV2 and J usage is TRBJ2-1; D may be TRBD1 (5 bases). The CDR3 extends over 14 amino acids. Trimming stripped 5 bases from V and 1 base from J, with 9 bases between. Per the germline V gene, CDR1 is SNHLY and CDR2 is FYNNEI. The CDR3 spells CASSWAGSYNEQFF. The CDR3 DNA reads as TGTGCCAGCAGTTGGGCAGGGTCCTACAATGAGCAGTTCTTC.

In nucleotides, the CDR3 is TGCGCCAGCAGCCCTCTCCCGGACAGCTACTATGGCTACACCTTC. This encodes CASSPLPDSYYGYTF. The rearrangement joins TRBV4-1 to TRBJ1-2, with TRBD1 as a possible D gene (6 bases). The CDR3 contains 15 residues. Germline V gene lookup returns CDR1 MGHRA and CDR2 YSYEKL. V lost 4 bases to trimming and J lost 3 bases, with 15 bases between them.

This rearrangement joins TRBV19 to TRBJ2-3, with 8 positions matching TRBD2. There are 15 residues in the CDR3. V lost 6 bases, J lost 2 bases, and 7 bases stayed unmatched. Germline V CDR1 and CDR2: LNHDA, SQIVND (reference sequence). The CDR3 DNA follows: TGTGCCAGTAGCTTAAAAGCGGGGGTCACAGATACGCAGTATTTT. This translates into CASSLKAGVTDTQYF.

This rearrangement joins TRBV9 to TRBJ1-2, with D perhaps TRBD1 (5 bases). V dropped 0 bases and J dropped 5 bases, with 14 bases sitting between them. CDR1 SGDLS and CDR2 YYNGEE come from the germline V gene. The CDR3 runs to 15 residues. In DNA, the CDR3 is TGTGCCAGCAGCGTAGATATAGGGGAATGGTATGGCTACACCTTC. As protein: CASSVDIGEWYGYTF.